These 23 T cell receptor beta chains were all obtained from the same sample, sequenced in a study of T cell responses to AZD1222 COVID-19 vaccine. The table came from immunoSEQ multiplex PCR; TCRdb's copy has only in-frame clones and leaves some out. This table holds around 180,000 clones, 90% found once. Here the sequenced sample was peripheral blood, taken on day 0 of AZD1222 vaccination. These TCRs come from an adult in good health.

The chain has TRBV3-1 (or the pseudogene TRBV3-2) and TRBJ2-4, with TRBD2 matching 7 bases. The CDR3 contains 14 residues. Trimming took 6 bases from V and 8 from J; bases not matched to a gene: 10. The germline gives CDR1 LGHDT, CDR2 YNNKEL (reference sequence). The CDR3, as DNA: TGTGCCAGCAGAAATTACGGGGGGTCGGACATTCAGTACTTC. Protein: CASRNYGGSDIQYF.

The V and J genes are TRBV30 and TRBJ2-1, with 8 bases matching TRBD2. The V and J ends lost 4 bases and 1 base, in that order; junction bases with no gene match: 6. The CDR3 runs 15 residues. CDR1 and CDR2 (germline): GTSNPN, SVGIG (reference sequence). CDR3 sequence (DNA): TGTGCCTGGAAAGTAGGCGGGGGGTCCTACAATGAGCAGTTCTTC. It is translated as CAWKVGGGSYNEQFF. Full variable domain (outside the CDR3, taken from reference TRBV30 and TRBJ2-1): SQTIHQWPATLVQPVGSPLSLECTVEGTSNPNLYWYRQAAGRGLQLLFYSVGIGQISSEVPQNLSASRPQDRQFILSSKKLLLSDSGFYLCAWKVGGGSYNEQFFGPGTRLTVL.

This chain connects TRBV7-2 to TRBJ2-5; 8 bases are shared with TRBD2. V trimming: 6 bases; J trimming: 5 bases; junction bases outside the gene matches: 5. The V gene's germline CDR1 is SGHTA and CDR2 FQGNSA. This CDR3 is built from 13 residues. The CDR3 DNA reads as TGTGCCAGCAGGCGCGGGGGGATGGAGACCCAGTACTTC. This translates into CASRRGGMETQYF. The variable domain in full, with the rest retrieved from reference TRBV7-2 and TRBJ2-5, is GAGVSQSPSNKVTEKGKDVELRCDPISGHTALYWYRQSLGQGLEFLIYFQGNSAPDKSGLPSDRFSAERTGGSVSTLTIQRTQQEDSAVYLCASRRGGMETQYFGPGTRLLVL.

J is TRBJ2-1 and V is TRBV19; 10 nucleotides line up with TRBD1. V lost 5 bases to trimming and J lost 10 bases; unmatched junction nucleotides: 5. Germline CDR1 is LNHDA and CDR2 is SQIVND (reference sequence). This CDR3 has 13 amino acids. Written as DNA, the CDR3 is TGTGCCAGTAGTGTGACAGGGGGCGGCGAGCAGTTCTTC. Protein sequence: CASSVTGGGEQFF.

This chain joins TRBV2 and TRBJ2-4, with D hard to call. Germline V CDR1 and CDR2: SNHLY, FYNNEI. CDR3 length: 11 amino acids. V was cut by 8 bases and J by 6 bases, with 8 bases left in between. The DNA for the CDR3 is TGTGCCAGCGGCGGCCCAAACATTCAGTACTTC. It yields the protein CASGGPNIQYF.

The rearrangement joins TRBV27 to TRBJ2-1, with 7 bases lining up with TRBD1. The CDR3 totals 12 residues. CDR1 and CDR2 (germline): MNHEY, SMNVEV (reference sequence). Trimming cost V 6 bases and J 8 bases; bases outside gene matches: 4. In nucleotides, the CDR3 is TGTGCCAGCAGCAGACAGGGCTATGAGCAGTTCTTC. Its protein product is CASSRQGYEQFF.

This chain joins TRBV5-1 and TRBJ1-2; D may be TRBD1 (5 bases). This CDR3 region has 15 residues. CDR1 and CDR2 from the germline V gene are SGHRS and YFSETQ. V was clipped by 0 bases and J by 0 bases, with 9 bases between them. CDR3 nucleotide sequence: TGCGCCAGCAGCTTGGGGGGCTCAGCTAACTATGGCTACACCTTC. It codes for CASSLGGSANYGYTF.

The rearrangement joins TRBV6-5 to TRBJ2-3; D possibly corresponds to TRBD1 (6 bases). V was cut by 5 bases and J by 0 bases, with 12 bases left in between. The CDR3 is 15 amino acids. Germline lookup yields CDR1 MNHEY and CDR2 SVGAGI. CDR3 nucleotide sequence: TGTGCCAGCAGTCCTCCCGGGACAAGCACAGATACGCAGTATTTT. It encodes CASSPPGTSTDTQYF.

This chain connects TRBV20-1 to TRBJ2-7, with TRBD1 as a possible D gene (5 bases). CDR1 is DFQATT and CDR2 is SNEGSKA in the germline V gene (reference sequence). Trimming cost V 5 bases and J 4 bases, with 9 bases left between them. The CDR3 totals 11 residues. The CDR3 reads CSAPTGYEQYF. CDR3 nucleotides: TGCAGTGCTCCCACAGGTTACGAGCAGTACTTC.

The chain couples TRBV5-4 to TRBJ2-2, with TRBD1 matching 9 bases. This CDR3 is built from 18 residues. CDR1 and CDR2 (germline): SGHNT, YYREEE (reference sequence). With 4 bases clipped from V and 2 bases from J, the junction kept 12 bases outside the gene matches. CDR3 sequence (DNA): TGTGCCAGCAGCCCTACCGGGACAGGGTTGGGAAACACCGGGGAGCTGTTTTTT. The encoded protein is CASSPTGTGLGNTGELFF.

This chain connects TRBV5-4 to TRBJ2-3; 13 bases fit TRBD2. The V segment lost 2 bases and the J segment 1 base; nucleotides outside the gene matches: 13. Germline V gene sequence: CDR1 SGHNT, CDR2 YYREEE (reference sequence). The CDR3 length is 20 residues. CDR3 loop: CASSFPTSGGAMGGTDTQYF. DNA for the CDR3: TGTGCCAGCAGCTTTCCTACTAGCGGGGGGGCCATGGGCGGCACAGATACGCAGTATTTT.

This clone was seen a single time. This chain joins TRBV30 and TRBJ1-1, with 8 bases matching TRBD1. CDR1 and CDR2 (germline): GTSNPN, SVGIG (reference sequence). This CDR3 has 14 residues. V was pared by 0 bases and J by 5 bases, with 5 bases of the junction left unmatched. The CDR3 spells CAWSVSGGTTEAFF. CDR3 DNA: TGTGCCTGGAGTGTCTCAGGGGGCACTACTGAAGCTTTCTTT.

This chain links TRBV12-3 or TRBV12-4 with TRBJ2-2; the D is unclear. V was trimmed by 7 bases and J by 0 bases, leaving 6 bases between them. The CDR3 covers 13 residues. Written as DNA, the CDR3 is TGTGCCAGCAAGGAATCGAACACCGGGGAGCTGTTTTTT. Translating gives CASKESNTGELFF.

This chain connects TRBV6-2 or TRBV6-3 to TRBJ1-1, with D possibly matching TRBD1 (5 bases). Germline V gives CDR1 MNHEY, CDR2 SVGEGT. CDR3 size: 12 residues. Trimming stripped 2 bases from V and 11 bases from J, with 12 bases between. CDR3 bases: TGTGCCAGCAGTTACATGGGGGAGCAGGCTTTCTTT. It encodes CASSYMGEQAFF.

V is TRBV11-2 and J is TRBJ1-6; no definite D call. The CDR3 loop spans 16 amino acids. V lost 1 base, J lost 6 bases, and 13 bases lay in between. The V gene's germline CDR1 is SGHAT and CDR2 FQNNGV. CDR3 region: CASSLVARSTNSPLHF. The CDR3 nucleotides are TGTGCCAGCAGCTTAGTAGCGAGAAGTACTAATTCACCCCTCCACTTT.

This sequence joins TRBV7-9 and TRBJ2-7, with D hard to call. The CDR3 extends over 12 amino acids. The V end was cut by 3 bases, the J end by 5 bases, with 8 bases between. From germline, CDR1 is SEHNR and CDR2 FQNEAQ (reference sequence). CDR3 protein: CASSFMMDEQYF. As DNA, the CDR3 is TGTGCCAGCAGCTTCATGATGGACGAGCAGTACTTC.

The rearrangement links TRBV9 to TRBJ1-1; 9 nucleotides match TRBD1. The CDR3 runs 16 residues. CDR1 is SGDLS and CDR2 is YYNGEE in the germline V gene. Trimming cost V 3 bases and J 3 bases; bases outside gene matches: 9. The CDR3 reads CASSEKPTGGDTEAFF. The DNA of the CDR3 is TGTGCCAGCAGCGAAAAGCCGACAGGGGGTGACACTGAAGCTTTCTTT.

V usage is TRBV3-1 (or the pseudogene TRBV3-2) and J usage is TRBJ2-2, with 9 positions matching TRBD1. CDR3 length: 19 amino acids. Germline V gives CDR1 LGHDT, CDR2 YNNKEL (reference sequence). Losses at the gene ends were 2 bases for V and 3 bases for J; bases not matched to a gene: 13. CDR3 amino acids: CASSQFFLTGGADTGELFF. The CDR3 nucleotides are TGTGCCAGCAGCCAATTTTTTCTTACAGGGGGCGCGGACACCGGGGAGCTGTTTTTT.

CDR3 loop: CASSVSGTINTGELFF. The CDR3, as DNA: TGTGCCAGCAGCGTGTCAGGGACCATTAACACCGGGGAGCTGTTTTTT. V is TRBV9 and J is TRBJ2-2; TRBD1 or TRBD2 may be the D gene (5 bases each). With 2 bases removed from V and 2 bases from J, the gap between germline ends came to 13 bases. The CDR3 totals 16 residues. The germline CDR1 and CDR2 sequences are SGDLS and YYNGEE. The whole variable domain, remainder taken from reference TRBV9 and TRBJ2-2, is DSGVTQTPKHLITATGQRVTLRCSPRSGDLSVYWYQQSLDQGLQFLIQYYNGEERAKGNILERFSAQQFPDLHSELNLSSLELGDSALYFCASSVSGTINTGELFFGEGSRLTVL.

The gene calls are TRBV6-2 or TRBV6-3 and TRBJ2-7; D remains ambiguous. The CDR3 is made up of 13 amino acids. The germline CDR1 and CDR2 sequences are MNHEY and SVGEGT. The V gene lost 5 bases and the J gene lost 3 bases, with 11 bases spanning the gap. For the CDR3, the DNA is TGTGCCAGCAGTCTCAGACCCGGCTACGAGCAGTACTTC. The encoded protein is CASSLRPGYEQYF.

The chain combines TRBV5-6 with TRBJ1-1, with unresolved D. V lost 0 bases and J 1 base, leaving 13 bases between the germline ends. Germline V gives CDR1 SGHDT, CDR2 YYEEEE. The CDR3 spans 16 residues. CDR3 DNA sequence: TGTGCCAGCAGCTTGGGGCCCCGAGGTCGGAACACTGAAGCTTTCTTT. This encodes CASSLGPRGRNTEAFF.

This clone was counted once. V and J are TRBV6-2 or TRBV6-3 and TRBJ2-7; 11 nucleotides align to TRBD2. CDR1 is MNHEY and CDR2 is SVGEGT in the germline V gene. CDR3 length: 15 residues. V shed 5 bases and J 5 bases; nucleotides not matched to a gene: 8. The CDR3: CASSASVAGGNEQYF. CDR3 nucleotides: TGTGCCAGCAGTGCCTCTGTAGCGGGGGGGAACGAGCAGTACTTC.

The chain combines TRBV11-3 with TRBJ2-3; D is perhaps TRBD2 (6 bases). The germline CDR1 and CDR2 sequences are SGHNT and YENEEA. CDR3 size: 13 residues. Trimming shortened V by 5 bases and J by 5 bases, and 11 bases separated the two germline ends. In nucleotides, the CDR3 is TGTGCCAGCAGCCCCCCGGGAGTAGATACGCAGTATTTT. The encoded protein is CASSPPGVDTQYF. Complete variable domain (other parts from reference TRBV11-3 and TRBJ2-3): EAGVVQSPRYKIIEKKQPVAFWCNPISGHNTLYWYLQNLGQGPELLIRYENEEAVDDSQLPKDRFSAERLKGVDSTLKIQPAELGDSAVYLCASSPPGVDTQYFGPGTRLTVL.